A selection of T cell receptor beta chains follows, all from one sample in a study of Ad26.COV2.S vaccination and SARS-CoV-2 variants. The method was immunoSEQ multiplex PCR; TCRdb's version includes in-frame clones alone and lacks a portion of them. The table has under 500,000 clones, 92% seen once. Sequencing was performed on peripheral blood, taken in a trial of Ad26.COV2.S vaccine versus placebo. All receptors come from a person aged 18 to 59 who received the Ad26.COV2.S COVID-19 vaccine or a placebo. CDR3s include the opening cysteine and the closing phenylalanine or tryptophan. Fields, in order: V gene, D gene, clone size, J gene, CDR3 protein, CDR3 DNA. The D gene is left open where the match is weak. Size values are once, few and many counts, or a class for expanded clones, and some rows have none.

>TRBV7-8|-|-|TRBJ2-2
CASSLAGQGNTGELFF
TGTGCCAGCAGCTTAGCGGGTCAGGGGAACACCGGGGAGCTGTTTTTT
>TRBV6-4|TRBD2|-|TRBJ2-7
CASSETGGRQYF
TGTGCCAGCAGTGAAACGGGGGGTCGGCAGTACTTC
>TRBV4-3|TRBD1|-|TRBJ2-3
CASSQALFWDSYRTSTDTQYF
TGCGCCAGCAGCCAAGCTCTTTTCTGGGACAGTTACCGGACTAGCACAGATACGCAGTATTTT
>TRBV4-3|TRBD1|-|TRBJ1-3
CASSQGTGSFSGNTIYF
TGCGCCAGCAGCCAAGGGACAGGTTCCTTCTCTGGAAACACCATATATTTT
>TRBV6-4|-|-|TRBJ1-1
CASSDSGRAGEAFF
TGTGCCAGCAGTGACTCAGGCAGGGCCGGTGAAGCTTTCTTT
>TRBV4-3|-|-|TRBJ2-3
CASSQGRTDTQYF
TGCGCCAGCAGCCAAGGTCGGACAGATACGCAGTATTTT
>TRBV6-5|-|-|TRBJ1-5
CASSYSLSQPQHF
TGTGCCAGCAGTTACTCCCTCTCTCAGCCCCAGCATTTT
>TRBV7-9|-|-|TRBJ1-1
CASSPRGTEAFF
TGTGCCAGCAGCCCGCGGGGCACTGAAGCTTTCTTT
>TRBV10-3|-|-|TRBJ1-1
CAISESVQTEAFF
TGTGCCATCAGTGAGTCGGTACAAACTGAAGCTTTCTTT
>TRBV6-2/TRBV6-3|TRBD2|-|TRBJ2-1
CASSYSLAGGDYNEQFF
TGTGCCAGCAGTTACTCTCTAGCGGGGGGGGACTACAATGAGCAGTTCTTC
>TRBV2|-|-|TRBJ1-2
CASSDTGTPLNYGYTF
TGTGCCAGCAGTGACACAGGGACACCCCTTAACTATGGCTACACCTTC
>TRBV5-4|TRBD2|-|TRBJ2-3
CASSLGGGADTQYF
TGTGCCAGCAGCTTGGGCGGGGGTGCAGATACGCAGTATTTT
>TRBV11-2|-|-|TRBJ1-4
CASSSNYGPNEKLFF
TGTGCCAGCAGCTCTAATTATGGGCCTAATGAAAAACTGTTTTTT
>TRBV5-1|-|-|TRBJ1-6
CASREDRNSPLHF
TGCGCCAGCAGGGAAGACAGGAATTCACCCCTCCACTTT
>TRBV5-1|-|-|TRBJ2-4
CASSRERETGRENIQYF
TGCGCCAGCAGCCGGGAACGGGAGACCGGACGGGAAAACATTCAGTACTTC
>TRBV28|TRBD1|-|TRBJ2-3
CASSPGTAPTDTQYF
TGTGCCAGCAGTCCCGGGACAGCGCCCACAGATACGCAGTATTTT
>TRBV5-6|-|-|TRBJ2-5
CASSWTRTGRETQYF
TGTGCCAGCAGCTGGACTCGGACGGGCCGTGAGACCCAGTACTTC
>TRBV6-1|-|-|TRBJ1-5
CASSEGAGNQPQHF
TGTGCCAGCAGTGAAGGGGCAGGGAATCAGCCCCAGCATTTT
>TRBV4-3|-|-|TRBJ1-1
CASSPQGNTEAFF
TGCGCCAGCAGCCCGCAGGGTAACACTGAAGCTTTCTTT
>TRBV14|-|-|TRBJ2-1
CASSPNLGGGFWAQFF
TGTGCCAGCAGCCCGAACTTAGGGGGAGGGTTTTGGGCGCAGTTCTTC
>TRBV14|TRBD1|-|TRBJ1-3
CASSQVPPTGPGNTIYF
TGTGCCAGCAGCCAAGTCCCCCCGACAGGGCCCGGAAACACCATATATTTT
>TRBV5-1|-|-|TRBJ2-7
CASSFYGGPYEQYF
TGCGCCAGCAGCTTTTACGGGGGCCCCTACGAGCAGTACTTC
>TRBV6-1|TRBD1|-|TRBJ2-1
CASSDGQGVYNEQFF
TGTGCCAGCAGTGACGGACAGGGGGTCTACAATGAGCAGTTCTTC
>TRBV6-2/TRBV6-3|-|-|TRBJ2-7
CASSKGGNYEQYF
TGTGCCAGCAGTAAAGGGGGTAACTACGAGCAGTACTTC
>TRBV5-1|-|-|TRBJ2-2
CASSLNPNTGELFF
TGCGCCAGCAGCTTGAATCCGAACACCGGGGAGCTGTTTTTT
>TRBV2|-|-|TRBJ1-5
CASSPTRGLTVNQPQHF
TGTGCCAGCAGTCCGACCCGGGGTTTAACGGTTAATCAGCCCCAGCATTTT
>TRBV12-5|TRBD2|-|TRBJ2-2
CASGLVHRGVIGELFF
TGTGCTAGTGGTTTGGTACATCGGGGGGTTATCGGGGAGCTGTTTTTT
>TRBV28|TRBD1|-|TRBJ2-7
CASSLDGTGIYEQYF
TGTGCCAGCAGTTTAGATGGGACAGGGATCTACGAGCAGTACTTC
>TRBV2|TRBD1|-|TRBJ1-5
CASSRGRDNQPQHF
TGTGCCAGCAGCAGGGGGCGAGACAATCAGCCCCAGCATTTT
>TRBV19|-|-|TRBJ2-3
CASTASYADTQYF
TGTGCCAGTACCGCTAGCTACGCAGATACGCAGTATTTT
>TRBV5-8|-|-|TRBJ2-7
CASSRHQPVSTYEQYF
TGTGCCAGCAGTCGACATCAGCCAGTCTCTACCTACGAGCAGTACTTC
>TRBV9|-|-|TRBJ1-4
CASSVAPVGTTNEKLFF
TGTGCCAGCAGCGTAGCACCGGTGGGTACAACTAATGAAAAACTGTTTTTT
>TRBV18|-|-|TRBJ1-3
CASSEGTIISGNTIYF
TGTGCCAGCTCTGAAGGGACTATAATCTCTGGAAACACCATATATTTT
>TRBV14|TRBD1|-|TRBJ1-5
CASKRKTPGQGGNSNQPQHF
TGTGCCAGCAAGCGAAAGACACCGGGGCAGGGGGGCAATAGCAATCAGCCCCAGCATTTT
>TRBV10-1|TRBD2|-|TRBJ2-7
CASSTGTSGRPYEQYF
TGCGCCAGCAGTACAGGGACTAGCGGCCGTCCCTACGAGCAGTACTTC
>TRBV5-5|TRBD1|-|TRBJ2-5
CASSSGTGWTQYF
TGTGCCAGCAGCTCGGGGACAGGGTGGACCCAGTACTTC
>TRBV30|TRBD2|few|TRBJ2-5
CAWSVGWLAAQETQYF
TGTGCCTGGAGTGTAGGGTGGCTAGCGGCACAAGAGACCCAGTACTTC
>TRBV12-3/TRBV12-4|-|-|TRBJ1-1
CASSLGMNTEAFF
TGTGCCAGCAGTTTAGGGATGAACACTGAAGCTTTCTTT
>TRBV14|-|-|TRBJ1-2
CASSPQGPGYGYTF
TGTGCCAGCAGCCCCCAGGGGCCCGGCTATGGCTACACCTTC
>TRBV21-1|-|-|TRBJ1-2
CASSKAVVWSGGYTF
TGTGCCAGCAGCAAAGCTGTTGTTTGGTCTGGGGGCTACACCTTC
>TRBV15|-|once|TRBJ2-2
CATSPRGLSGELFF
TGTGCCACCAGCCCCAGGGGTCTTTCGGGGGAGCTGTTTTTT
>TRBV7-9|-|-|TRBJ2-5
CASSLGLPGETQYF
TGTGCCAGCAGCTTGGGACTCCCCGGGGAGACCCAGTACTTC
>TRBV23-1|-|-|TRBJ1-5
CASSQYENILGNQPQHF
TGCGCCAGCAGTCAATATGAAAATATCCTAGGCAATCAGCCCCAGCATTTT
>TRBV4-3|-|once|TRBJ2-1
CASSQDRLGTRSSYNEQFF
TGCGCCAGCAGCCAAGATCGGTTAGGGACTCGATCATCCTACAATGAGCAGTTCTTC
>TRBV6-4|TRBD2|-|TRBJ2-1
CASSPGTSGPEQRYNEQFF
TGTGCCAGCAGCCCAGGGACTAGCGGGCCAGAACAGAGATACAATGAGCAGTTCTTC
>TRBV29-1|-|-|TRBJ1-2
CSVGTANYGYTF
TGCAGCGTTGGTACAGCCAACTATGGCTACACCTTC
>TRBV7-2|TRBD2|-|TRBJ2-4
CASSLAPSGGANIQYF
TGTGCCAGCAGCTTAGCGCCTAGCGGGGGGGCGAACATTCAGTACTTC
>TRBV29-1|TRBD2|-|TRBJ2-3
CSVMSGGNTDTQYF
TGCAGCGTTATGAGCGGGGGAAACACAGATACGCAGTATTTT